This paragraph reports one T cell receptor beta chain. The antigen remains undetermined. This entry is derived from a study of shared clonotypes between healthy human individuals. Points from the study as a whole: Sampling was confined to blood; repertoires within tissues likely differ.

A deep-level run was used for the assay. The table came from immunoSEQ multiplex PCR; TCRdb's copy has only in-frame clones and leaves some out. The repertoire has about 2.3 million clones, approximately 90% of them found once; the top ten carry 0.3% to 0.4%. Sequencing used naive CD4+ T cells from PBMCs. Subset meaning: CD45RA+ positively selected. This clonotype originated in a man aged 18 to 29 in good health. Some clones in this sample may be carry-over from other donors' samples.

As DNA, the CDR3 is TGTGCCAGCAGCACCAGGAGGGTGCAGGTCGCGAACACCGGGGAGCTGTTTTTT. Its translation: CASSTRRVQVANTGELFF. The genes are TRBV7-9 and TRBJ2-2, with a possible D match to TRBD2 (6 bases). The CDR3 loop spans 18 amino acids. Germline values: CDR1 SEHNR, CDR2 FQNEAQ (reference sequence). The V gene lost 5 bases and the J gene lost 0 bases, with 19 bases spanning the gap.